The entry below describes one T cell receptor (beta chain). In the source study's methods: How many nucleated cells were present was estimated from reference gene primer amplification. Generated by immunoSEQ multiplex PCR, the TCRdb table keeps only in-frame clones and is missing some. That table furnishes V, J and clone size, whereas the DNA furnished D and trimming. The table records under 65,000 clones, just under 90% of them present only once. Germline CDR1 and CDR2: GTSNPN and SVGIG (reference sequence). This CDR3 has 14 residues. The V and J ends lost 3 bases and 8 bases respectively, with 16 bases between them. The sample originates from a study of blood T cell repertoires in COVID-19.

This sequence originates from a man in his sixties with acute or convalescent COVID-19. The chain recombines TRBV30 with TRBJ1-4, with a weak D call TRBD1 (5 bases). The sample was peripheral blood. CDR3 in amino acids: CAWRPGGGGEKLFF. In DNA form, the CDR3 reads TGTGCCTGGAGGCCTGGGGGGGGTGGGGAAAAACTGTTTTTT. The complete variable domain, with remaining parts taken from reference TRBV30 and TRBJ1-4, reads SQTIHQWPATLVQPVGSPLSLECTVEGTSNPNLYWYRQAAGRGLQLLFYSVGIGQISSEVPQNLSASRPQDRQFILSSKKLLLSDSGFYLCAWRPGGGGEKLFFGSGTQLSVL.